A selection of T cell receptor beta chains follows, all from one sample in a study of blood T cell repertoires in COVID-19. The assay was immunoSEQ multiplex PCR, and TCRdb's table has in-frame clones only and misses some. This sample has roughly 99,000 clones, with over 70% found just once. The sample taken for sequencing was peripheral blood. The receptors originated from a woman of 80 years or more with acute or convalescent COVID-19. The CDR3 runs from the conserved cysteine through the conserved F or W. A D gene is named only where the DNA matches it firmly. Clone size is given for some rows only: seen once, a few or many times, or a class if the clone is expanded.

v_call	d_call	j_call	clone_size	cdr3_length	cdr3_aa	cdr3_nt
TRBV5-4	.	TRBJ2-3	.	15	CASSLGGVGTDTQYF	TGTGCCAGCAGCTTAGGCGGCGTGGGCACAGATACGCAGTATTTT
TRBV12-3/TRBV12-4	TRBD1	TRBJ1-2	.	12	CASSRDSRSYTF	TGTGCCAGCAGTAGGGACAGTAGAAGCTACACCTTC
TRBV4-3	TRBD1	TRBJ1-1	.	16	CASSQDRDRYGTEAFF	TGCGCCAGCAGCCAAGACCGGGACAGGTATGGCACTGAAGCTTTCTTT
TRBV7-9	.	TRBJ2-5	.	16	CASSLYGQLLQETQYF	TGTGCCAGCAGCTTATATGGACAGCTTCTTCAAGAGACCCAGTACTTC
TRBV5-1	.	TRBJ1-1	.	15	CASSTGDPLNTEAFF	TGCGCCAGCAGCACGGGGGATCCGCTGAACACTGAAGCTTTCTTT
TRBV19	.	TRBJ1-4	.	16	CATRAGRFATNEKLFF	TGTGCCACCCGGGCGGGCCGGTTTGCAACTAATGAAAAACTGTTTTTT
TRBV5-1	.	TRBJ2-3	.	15	CASSLVPRVGDTQYF	TGCGCCAGCAGCTTGGTCCCTCGAGTCGGGGATACGCAGTATTTT
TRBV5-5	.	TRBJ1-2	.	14	CASSRGTGMDGYTF	TGTGCCAGCAGCCGCGGAACAGGGATGGATGGCTACACCTTC
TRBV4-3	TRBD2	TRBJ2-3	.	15	CASSQEGGSTDTQYF	TGCGCCAGCAGCCAAGAGGGGGGGTCCACAGATACGCAGTATTTT
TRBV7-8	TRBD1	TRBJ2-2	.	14	CASRLTGNPGELFF	TGTGCCAGCAGGTTGACAGGGAACCCCGGGGAGCTGTTTTTT
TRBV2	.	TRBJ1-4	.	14	CASSTASVNEKLFF	TGTGCCAGCAGTACAGCCTCCGTTAATGAAAAACTGTTTTTT
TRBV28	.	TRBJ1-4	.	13	CASRRAGNEKLFF	TGTGCCAGCCGTCGGGCAGGGAATGAAAAACTGTTTTTT
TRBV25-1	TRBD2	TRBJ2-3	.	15	CASSDLGSGGDTQYF	TGTGCCAGCAGTGATCTCGGTAGCGGGGGGGATACGCAGTATTTT
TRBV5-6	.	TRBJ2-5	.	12	CASSRDQETQYF	TGTGCCAGCAGCCGCGACCAAGAGACCCAGTACTTC
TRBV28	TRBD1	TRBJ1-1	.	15	CASAAGGIIVTEAFF	TGTGCCAGCGCGGCAGGGGGCATAATAGTCACTGAAGCTTTCTTT
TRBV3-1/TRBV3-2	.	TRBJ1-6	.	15	CASSQDTSYNSPLHF	TGTGCCAGCAGCCAGGACACCTCCTATAATTCACCCCTCCACTTT
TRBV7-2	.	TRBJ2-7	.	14	CASSFPGLAYEQYF	TGTGCCAGCAGCTTCCCGGGACTCGCCTACGAGCAGTACTTC
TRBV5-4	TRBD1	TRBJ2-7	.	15	CASSPGTGGRNEQYF	TGTGCCAGCAGCCCCGGGACAGGGGGACGGAACGAGCAGTACTTC
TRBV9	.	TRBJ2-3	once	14	CASSENPGADTQYF	TGTGCCAGCAGCGAGAACCCGGGGGCAGATACGCAGTATTTT
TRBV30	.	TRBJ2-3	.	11	CAWDTGNTQYF	TGTGCCTGGGATACCGGTAATACGCAGTATTTT
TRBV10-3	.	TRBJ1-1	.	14	CAISEAGDGTEAFF	TGTGCCATCAGTGAGGCGGGGGACGGCACTGAAGCTTTCTTT
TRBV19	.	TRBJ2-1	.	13	CASSISASGEQFF	TGTGCCAGTAGTATTTCGGCCAGCGGTGAGCAGTTCTTC
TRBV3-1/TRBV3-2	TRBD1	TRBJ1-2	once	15	CASSQGTGKGYGYTF	TGTGCCAGCAGCCAGGGGACAGGGAAAGGCTATGGCTACACCTTC
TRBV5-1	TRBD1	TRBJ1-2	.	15	CASSLGTGPNYGYTF	TGCGCCAGCAGCTTGGGGACAGGGCCTAACTATGGCTACACCTTC
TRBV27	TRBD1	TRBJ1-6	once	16	CASSFRMDRVISPLHF	TGTGCCAGCAGTTTTCGAATGGACAGGGTCATTTCACCCCTCCACTTT
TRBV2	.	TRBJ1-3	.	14	CASSDRGGGNTIYF	TGTGCCAGCAGTGACCGGGGAGGAGGAAACACCATATATTTT
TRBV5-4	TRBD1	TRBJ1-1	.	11	CASRGTAEAFF	TGTGCCAGCAGGGGGACAGCTGAAGCTTTCTTT
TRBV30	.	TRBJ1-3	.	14	CAWSVGARGNTIYF	TGTGCCTGGAGTGTGGGGGCGCGCGGAAACACCATATATTTT
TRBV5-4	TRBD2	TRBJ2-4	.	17	CASSFKPRGGGKNIQYF	TGTGCCAGCAGCTTTAAGCCGCGGGGGGGCGGCAAAAACATTCAGTACTTC
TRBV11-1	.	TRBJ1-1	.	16	CASSPLDQGGVTEAFF	TGTGCCAGCAGCCCCCTGGATCAGGGCGGCGTCACTGAAGCTTTCTTT
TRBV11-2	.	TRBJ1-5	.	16	CASSLDMSGGSQPQHF	TGTGCCAGCAGCTTAGATATGTCGGGGGGCAGTCAGCCCCAGCATTTT
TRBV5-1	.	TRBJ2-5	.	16	CASSLRGGGSQETQYF	TGCGCCAGCAGCTTGCGGGGAGGGGGAAGCCAAGAGACCCAGTACTTC
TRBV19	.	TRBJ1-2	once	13	CASSGTGGFGYTF	TGTGCCAGTAGTGGGACGGGAGGTTTTGGCTACACCTTC
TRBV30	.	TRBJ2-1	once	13	CAWSETAYNEQFF	TGTGCCTGGAGTGAGACAGCTTACAATGAGCAGTTCTTC
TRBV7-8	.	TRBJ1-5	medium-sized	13	CASSLSGDQPQHF	TGTGCCAGCAGCTTATCAGGGGATCAGCCCCAGCATTTT
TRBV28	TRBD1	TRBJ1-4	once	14	CASSLDRVGEKLFF	TGTGCCAGCAGTTTGGACAGGGTGGGCGAAAAACTGTTTTTT
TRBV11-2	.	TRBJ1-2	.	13	CASSLATDYGYTF	TGTGCCAGCAGCTTAGCTACAGACTATGGCTACACCTTC
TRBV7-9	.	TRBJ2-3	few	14	CASSLEGSTDTQYF	TGTGCCAGCAGCTTAGAGGGGAGCACAGATACGCAGTATTTT
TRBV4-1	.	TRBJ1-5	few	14	CASSQDNEGRSQHF	TGCGCCAGCAGCCAAGATAACGAGGGGAGGTCCCAGCATTTT
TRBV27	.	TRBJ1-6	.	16	CASSLGSGRSNSPLHF	TGTGCCAGCAGTTTAGGCTCGGGAAGATCCAATTCACCCCTCCACTTT
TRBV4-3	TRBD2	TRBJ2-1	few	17	CASSQGGLAGPYNEQFF	TGCGCCAGCAGCCAAGGGGGGCTAGCGGGGCCCTACAATGAGCAGTTCTTC
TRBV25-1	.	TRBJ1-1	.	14	CASTDSALNTEAFF	TGTGCCAGCACTGACAGCGCTTTGAACACTGAAGCTTTCTTT
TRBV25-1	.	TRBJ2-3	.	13	CASSRGGVDTQYF	TGTGCCAGCAGTAGGGGGGGTGTAGATACGCAGTATTTT
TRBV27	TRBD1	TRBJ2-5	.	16	CASSFLYRGRGETQYF	TGTGCCAGCAGTTTTTTGTACAGGGGGCGAGGAGAGACCCAGTACTTC
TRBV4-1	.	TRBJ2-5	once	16	CASSQDDQGRKETQYF	TGCGCCAGCAGCCAAGATGATCAGGGAAGAAAAGAGACCCAGTACTTC
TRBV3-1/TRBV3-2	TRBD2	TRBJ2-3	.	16	CASSPSAGGQADTQYF	TGTGCCAGCAGCCCATCAGCGGGGGGGCAAGCAGATACGCAGTATTTT
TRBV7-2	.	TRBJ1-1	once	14	CASSLGVGDTEAFF	TGTGCCAGCAGCTTAGGAGTAGGGGACACTGAAGCTTTCTTT
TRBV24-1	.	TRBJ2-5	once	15	CATSDFGITGETQYF	TGTGCCACCAGTGATTTTGGCATTACGGGGGAGACCCAGTACTTC
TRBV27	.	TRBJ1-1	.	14	CASSRREGRTEAFF	TGTGCCAGCTCTCGCAGGGAGGGTCGGACTGAAGCTTTCTTT
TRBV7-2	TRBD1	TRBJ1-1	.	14	CASSRDSKYTEAFF	TGTGCCAGCAGCCGGGACAGCAAGTACACTGAAGCTTTCTTT
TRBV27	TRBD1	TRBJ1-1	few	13	CASSPTGDTEAFF	TGTGCCAGCAGTCCGACAGGGGACACTGAAGCTTTCTTT
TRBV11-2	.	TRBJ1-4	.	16	CASRSGRGGRNEKLFF	TGTGCCAGCAGATCGGGTCGTGGGGGCAGAAATGAAAAACTGTTTTTT
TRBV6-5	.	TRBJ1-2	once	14	CASSYRQFNYGYTF	TGTGCCAGCAGTTACCGACAGTTTAACTATGGCTACACCTTC
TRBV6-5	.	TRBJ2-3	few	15	CASSRDKPSTDTQYF	TGTGCCAGCAGCCGGGACAAACCTAGCACAGATACGCAGTATTTT
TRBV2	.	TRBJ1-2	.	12	CASSEEGHGYTF	TGTGCCAGCAGTGAAGAGGGGCACGGCTACACCTTC
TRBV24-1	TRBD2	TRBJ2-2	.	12	CATGRGTGELFF	TGTGCCACCGGGAGGGGCACCGGGGAGCTGTTTTTT
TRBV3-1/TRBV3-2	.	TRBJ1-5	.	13	CASSQDEVRPQHF	TGTGCCAGCAGCCAAGATGAGGTGCGGCCCCAGCATTTT
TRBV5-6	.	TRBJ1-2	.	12	CASAQGNYGYTF	TGTGCCAGCGCACAGGGAAACTATGGCTACACCTTC